The 12 T cell receptor beta chains in this list originate from one sample, sequenced in a study of blood T cell repertoires in COVID-19. Generated by immunoSEQ multiplex PCR, the TCRdb table keeps only in-frame clones and is missing some. This table has tens of thousands of clones, around 86% appearing once. Sequencing was done on a sample of peripheral blood. The receptors derive from a human donor in a cohort sampled during active COVID-19.

The rearrangement joins TRBV14 to TRBJ2-3; 10 nucleotides match TRBD1. In germline, CDR1 is SGHDN, CDR2 FVKESK. This CDR3 region has 16 residues. V lost 3 bases and J lost 4; bases outside the gene matches: 7. This CDR3 reads CASSHLGQGTSDTQYF. The CDR3 DNA is TGTGCCAGCAGCCACTTGGGACAGGGGACGTCAGATACGCAGTATTTT.

This sequence joins TRBV6-5 and TRBJ2-5; tentatively, D is TRBD2 (5 bases). The germline V gene encodes CDR1 MNHEY and CDR2 SVGAGI. The ends were cut back, 6 bases at V and 5 bases at J, with 13 bases in the middle. This CDR3 spans 13 amino acids. CDR3 DNA sequence: TGTGCCAGCAGGGAGGACCTGAGGGAGACCCAGTACTTC. Amino acids: CASREDLRETQYF.

J is TRBJ1-4 and V is TRBV6-5, with D unclear. The CDR3 contains 14 residues. Germline V gene lookup returns CDR1 MNHEY and CDR2 SVGAGI. The V end was cut by 6 bases, the J end by 8 bases, with 16 bases between. In DNA form, the CDR3 reads TGTGCCAGCAGAGGACTGGCATCAAGCGAAAAACTGTTTTTT. Residues: CASRGLASSEKLFF.

In its sample, this clone was seen a few times. The chain recombines TRBV6-4 with TRBJ2-1; 11 bases align to TRBD2. Germline trimming cut 5 bases from V and 6 bases from J; bases unmatched to any gene: 6. CDR3 length equals 15 residues. Germline CDR1 MRHNA, CDR2 SNTAGT. The CDR3 DNA follows: TGTGCCAGCAGTCTGACTAGCGGGACAACCAATGAGCAGTTCTTC. Protein sequence: CASSLTSGTTNEQFF.

This chain uses TRBV10-3 with TRBJ2-5, with 8 bases matching TRBD2. The CDR3 sequence is 15 residues long. The germline CDR1 and CDR2 sequences are ENHRY and SYGVKD. Trimming at V came to 4 bases and at J to 2 bases, leaving 6 bases not matched to a gene. In DNA form, the CDR3 reads TGTGCCATCAGTGGGGGTAGCGGGGTACAAGAGACCCAGTACTTC. This gives the protein CAISGGSGVQETQYF.

The chain joins TRBV7-9 to TRBJ2-5; 8 bases match TRBD2. V lost 5 bases and J lost 5; bases outside the gene matches: 7. There are 14 residues in the CDR3. Per the germline V gene, CDR1 is SEHNR and CDR2 is FQNEAQ (reference sequence). The CDR3 spells CASSLSGSTETQYF. The CDR3 coding sequence is TGTGCCAGCAGCCTGAGCGGGAGTACGGAGACCCAGTACTTC. The variable domain in full, completed from reference TRBV7-9 and TRBJ2-5, reads DTGVSQNPRHKITKRGQNVTFRCDPISEHNRLYWYRQTLGQGPEFLTYFQNEAQLEKSRLLSDRFSAERPKGSFSTLEIQRTEQGDSAMYLCASSLSGSTETQYFGPGTRLLVL.

The rearrangement links TRBV5-1 to TRBJ2-1, with 14 bases lining up with TRBD2. Germline CDR1 and CDR2: SGHRS and YFSETQ. The CDR3 sequence is 18 residues long. With V trimmed by 0 bases and J by 5 bases, 7 bases remained unmatched. The CDR3 here is CASSLAIGTSGRNNEQFF. For the CDR3, the DNA is TGCGCCAGCAGCTTGGCCATAGGGACTAGCGGGAGAAACAATGAGCAGTTCTTC.

The genes are TRBV2 and TRBJ1-2, with 9 bases lining up with TRBD1. CDR3 size: 15 residues. After removal of 3 bases from V and 2 bases from J, the junction contained 4 bases not matched to a gene. CDR1 and CDR2 (germline): SNHLY, FYNNEI. DNA of the CDR3: TGTGCCAGCAGTGACTGGACAGGGGTCAACTATGGCTACACCTTC. Translation gives CASSDWTGVNYGYTF.

This clone was recorded only once. The chain carries TRBV4-1 and TRBJ1-2; 8 bases fit TRBD1. The V segment lost 1 base and the J segment 0 bases; nucleotides outside the gene matches: 4. Per the germline V gene, CDR1 is MGHRA and CDR2 is YSYEKL. This CDR3 comprises 16 residues. The CDR3 DNA reads as TGCGCCAGCAGCCAAGCGGGGACAGGAGCTAACTATGGCTACACCTTC. Its translation is CASSQAGTGANYGYTF.

This chain joins TRBV18 and TRBJ1-1; 8 bases agree with TRBD1. This CDR3 contains 15 residues. The germline V gene encodes CDR1 KGHSH and CDR2 LQKENI. The trim removed 3 bases at V and 0 bases at J, leaving 3 bases unmatched. CDR3 sequence (DNA): TGTGCCAGCTCACCTCAGACAGGGGTGAACACTGAAGCTTTCTTT. It specifies CASSPQTGVNTEAFF.

This rearrangement joins TRBV6-2 or TRBV6-3 to TRBJ1-2; 7 bases align to TRBD1. The V segment lost 6 bases and the J segment 8 bases; nucleotides outside the gene matches: 15. Germline V gene lookup returns CDR1 MNHEY and CDR2 SVGEGT. The CDR3 is made up of 15 amino acids. The CDR3 sequence: CASSHRQGYMRGYTF. For the CDR3, the DNA is TGTGCCAGCAGCCACAGACAGGGCTACATGCGCGGCTACACCTTC.

CDR3 region: CASSARETQYF. CDR3 coding DNA: TGTGCCAGCTCAGCTCGGGAGACCCAGTACTTC. This sequence joins TRBV18 and TRBJ2-5; no firm D call. The CDR3 is made up of 11 amino acids. V was clipped by 5 bases and J by 5 bases, with 6 bases between them. Germline-derived CDR1 and CDR2 are KGHSH and LQKENI.